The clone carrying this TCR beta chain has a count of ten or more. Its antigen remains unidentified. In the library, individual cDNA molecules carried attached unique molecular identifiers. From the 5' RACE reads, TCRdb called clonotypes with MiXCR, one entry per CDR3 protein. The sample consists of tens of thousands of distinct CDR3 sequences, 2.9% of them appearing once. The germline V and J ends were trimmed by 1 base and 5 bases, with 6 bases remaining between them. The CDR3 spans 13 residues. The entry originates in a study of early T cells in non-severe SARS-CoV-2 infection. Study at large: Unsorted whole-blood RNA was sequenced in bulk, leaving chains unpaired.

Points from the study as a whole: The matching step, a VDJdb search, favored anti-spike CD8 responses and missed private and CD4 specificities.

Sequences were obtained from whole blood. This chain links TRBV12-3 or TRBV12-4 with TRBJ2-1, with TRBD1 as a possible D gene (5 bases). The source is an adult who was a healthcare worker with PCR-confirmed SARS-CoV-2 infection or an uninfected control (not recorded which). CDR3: CASSLGQNNEQFF. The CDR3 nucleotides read TGTGCCAGCAGTTTAGGACAGAACAATGAGCAGTTCTTC.